This T cell receptor beta chain came from a study of technical replicates of blood from four donors. Profiling relied on immunoSEQ multiplex PCR, and the TCRdb table lists in-frame clones only, not all of them. The top ten clones hold 0.18% of a sample with about 80,000 clones, almost 98% of them seen once. The CDR3 covers 15 residues. V lost 6 bases, J lost 0 bases, and 14 bases lay in between. CDR1 and CDR2 from the germline V gene are SNHLY and FYNNEI. Sequencing input: T cells isolated from PBMCs. The clonotype originates from a human donor in good health. The chain has TRBV2 and TRBJ1-1; D is uncertain. CDR3 loop: CASRSSELMNTEAFF. The DNA of the CDR3 is TGTGCCAGCAGGAGTTCCGAATTAATGAACACTGAAGCTTTCTTT.